This T cell receptor beta chain is from a study of blood T cell repertoires in COVID-19 (dated by TCRdb to about 2020). For the wider study: Collaborator samples came from the United States, Italy and Spain and covered acute and convalescent phases of COVID-19. The repertoires were made available in a free public database intended to serve as a resource for research on the immune response to SARS-CoV-2. The prospective study material was composed of cDNA or gDNA derived from T cells, B-cell-depleted T cells, or PBMCs. HLA class I and class II types, where available, came from metadata supplied by the sample provider rather than from assay-based typing. The samples were drawn from two sources: the first 160 participants of the ongoing ImmuneRACE study, and 1,000 to 1,500 subjects contributed by 6 global collaborators. The dataset comprised deeply sampled blood TCRbeta repertoires from subjects exposed to, actively infected with, or recovered from COVID-19. Sample metadata almost always included a de-identified subject ID, COVID-19 status, age in years and sex. Study-wide conclusions, independent of this receptor: Clinical and demographic metadata were provided uncurated, with the amount varying by source and participant.

Another Seattle source contributed samples from volunteer blood donors who had recovered from COVID-19. Collaborating institutions collected whole blood in K2EDTA tubes following their own protocols. For TCRbeta analysis, collaborators shipped samples as frozen whole blood, isolated PBMCs, or DNA extracted from either of those sample types. A remark on this clone: It has no known antigen specificity. Base qualities are not recorded, but no much larger clone differs from it by a single base.

Its CDR3 holds 15 amino acids, cysteine through phenylalanine. Of the read, only the CDR3 DNA is kept; its 45 bases are in frame from base 1. CDR1 SGHAT and CDR2 FQNNGV were looked up in the germline V gene. V sheds 1 base and J sheds 3 bases, leaving 10 bases between their ends. TCRbeta CDR3 regions were amplified from genomic DNA using the immunoSEQ Assay, a bias-controlled multiplex PCR. Under the source paper's analysis protocol: The number of nucleated cells in each sample was estimated by amplification of reference gene primers within the assay. To quantify the absolute abundance of each unique TCRbeta CDR3 rearrangement, sequence reads were collapsed and filtered. Productive Simpson clonality was computed per sample as the square root of Simpson's diversity index over productive rearrangements. Not all clones reach the TCRdb copy of this immuneACCESS table, which keeps in-frame sequences only. Checked studies attribute under half of the gap to unresolved V genes and leave the rest unexplained. V and J calls and clone size are those listed in that table; D and trimming were worked out from the DNA. In all, the sample holds 190,000 or so clones, and around nine tenths of those were seen once. The top ten clonotypes cover approximately 0.93% of the sample.

The chain is encoded by TRBV11-2 joined to TRBJ1-5, with the D gene too uncertain to name. The specimen was peripheral blood. This TCR came from a young woman who had recovered from COVID-19. CDR3 region: CASSLGAGSNQPQHF. The DNA sequence is TGTGCCAGCAGCTTAGGGGCAGGCTCCAATCAGCCCCAGCATTTT.